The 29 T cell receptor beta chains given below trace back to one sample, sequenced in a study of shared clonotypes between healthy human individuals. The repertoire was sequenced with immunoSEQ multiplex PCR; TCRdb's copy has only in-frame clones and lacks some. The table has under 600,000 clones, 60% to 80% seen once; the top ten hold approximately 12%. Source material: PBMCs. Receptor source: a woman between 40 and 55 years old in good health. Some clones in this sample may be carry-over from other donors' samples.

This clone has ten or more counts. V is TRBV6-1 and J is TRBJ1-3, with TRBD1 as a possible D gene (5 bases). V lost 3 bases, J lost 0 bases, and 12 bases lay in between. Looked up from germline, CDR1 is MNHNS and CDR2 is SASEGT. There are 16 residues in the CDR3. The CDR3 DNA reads TGTGCCAGCAGTGATGCAGGGCGCCGCTCTGGAAACACCATATATTTT. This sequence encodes CASSDAGRRSGNTIYF.

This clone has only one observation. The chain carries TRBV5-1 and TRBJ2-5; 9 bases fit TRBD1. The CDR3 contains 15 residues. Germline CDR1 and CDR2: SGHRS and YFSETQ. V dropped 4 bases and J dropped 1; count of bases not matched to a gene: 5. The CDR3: CASSRDRAFQETQYF. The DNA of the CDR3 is TGCGCCAGCAGCCGGGACAGGGCGTTCCAAGAGACCCAGTACTTC. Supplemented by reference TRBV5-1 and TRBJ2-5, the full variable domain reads KAGVTQTPRYLIKTRGQQVTLSCSPISGHRSVSWYQQTPGQGLQFLFEYFSETQRNKGNFPGRFSGRQFSNSRSEMNVSTLELGDSALYLCASSRDRAFQETQYFGPGTRLLVL.

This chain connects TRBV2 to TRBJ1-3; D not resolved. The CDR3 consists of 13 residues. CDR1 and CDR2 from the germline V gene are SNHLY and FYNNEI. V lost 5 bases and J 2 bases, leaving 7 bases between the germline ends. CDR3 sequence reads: CASSRGPGNTIYF. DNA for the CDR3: TGTGCCAGCAGTCGCGGCCCTGGAAACACCATATATTTT.

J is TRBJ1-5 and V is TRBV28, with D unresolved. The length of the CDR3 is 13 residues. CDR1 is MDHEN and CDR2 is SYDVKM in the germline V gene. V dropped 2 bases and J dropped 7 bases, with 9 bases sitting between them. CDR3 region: CASSLPTIQPQHF. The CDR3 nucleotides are TGTGCCAGCAGTTTACCAACGATACAGCCCCAGCATTTT. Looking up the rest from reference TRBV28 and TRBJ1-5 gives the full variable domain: DVKVTQSSRYLVKRTGEKVFLECVQDMDHENMFWYRQDPGLGLRLIYFSYDVKMKEKGDIPEGYSVSREKKERFSLILESASTNQTSMYLCASSLPTIQPQHFGDGTRLSIL.

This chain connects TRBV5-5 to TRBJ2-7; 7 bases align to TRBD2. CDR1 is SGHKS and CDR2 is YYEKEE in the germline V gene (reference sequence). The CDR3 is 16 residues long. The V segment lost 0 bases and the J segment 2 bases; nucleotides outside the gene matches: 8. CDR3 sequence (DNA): TGTGCCAGCAGCTTGGTCACTAGCGTATTTCCCTACGAGCAGTACTTC. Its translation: CASSLVTSVFPYEQYF. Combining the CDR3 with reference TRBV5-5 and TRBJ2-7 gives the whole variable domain DAGVTQSPTHLIKTRGQQVTLRCSPISGHKSVSWYQQVLGQGPQFIFQYYEKEERGRGNFPDRFSARQFPNYSSELNVNALLLGDSALYLCASSLVTSVFPYEQYFGPGTRLTVT.

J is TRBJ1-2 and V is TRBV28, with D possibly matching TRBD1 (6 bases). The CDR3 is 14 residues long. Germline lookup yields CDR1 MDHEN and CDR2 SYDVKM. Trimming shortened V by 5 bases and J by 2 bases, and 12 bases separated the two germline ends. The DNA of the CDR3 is TGTGCCAGCAGTGACAGGTCTCTGAACTATGGCTACACCTTC. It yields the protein CASSDRSLNYGYTF.

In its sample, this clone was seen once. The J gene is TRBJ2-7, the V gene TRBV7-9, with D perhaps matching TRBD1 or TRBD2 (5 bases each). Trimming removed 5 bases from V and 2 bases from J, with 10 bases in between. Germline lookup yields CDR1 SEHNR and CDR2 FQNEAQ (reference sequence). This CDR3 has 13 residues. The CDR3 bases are TGTGCCAGCAGCACCGGGACCCCCTACGAGCAGTACTTC. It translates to CASSTGTPYEQYF.

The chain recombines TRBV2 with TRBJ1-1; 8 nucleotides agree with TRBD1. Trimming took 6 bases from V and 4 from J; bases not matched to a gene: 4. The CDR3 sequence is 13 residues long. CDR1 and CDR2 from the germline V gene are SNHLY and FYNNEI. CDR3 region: CASRWTGITEAFF. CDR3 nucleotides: TGTGCCAGCAGGTGGACAGGGATCACTGAAGCTTTCTTT.

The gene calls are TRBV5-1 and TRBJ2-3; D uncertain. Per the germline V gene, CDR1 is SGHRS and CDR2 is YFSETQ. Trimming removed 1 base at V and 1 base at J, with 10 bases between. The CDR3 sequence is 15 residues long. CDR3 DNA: TGCGCCAGCAGCTTGATAAGGCGAGGCACAGATACGCAGTATTTT. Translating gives CASSLIRRGTDTQYF.

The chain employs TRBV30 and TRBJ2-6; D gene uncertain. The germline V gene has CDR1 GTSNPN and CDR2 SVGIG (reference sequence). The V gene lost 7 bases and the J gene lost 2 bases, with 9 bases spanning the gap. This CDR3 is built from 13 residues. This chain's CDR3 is CALSYPGANVLTF. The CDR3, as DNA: TGTGCCTTAAGTTACCCTGGGGCCAACGTCCTGACTTTC.

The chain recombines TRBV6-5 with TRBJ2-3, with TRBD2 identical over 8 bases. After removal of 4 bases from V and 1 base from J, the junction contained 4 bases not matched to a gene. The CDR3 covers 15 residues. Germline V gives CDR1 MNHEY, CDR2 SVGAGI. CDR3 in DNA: TGTGCCAGCAGTTCGACTAGCGAAGGCACAGATACGCAGTATTTT. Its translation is CASSSTSEGTDTQYF.

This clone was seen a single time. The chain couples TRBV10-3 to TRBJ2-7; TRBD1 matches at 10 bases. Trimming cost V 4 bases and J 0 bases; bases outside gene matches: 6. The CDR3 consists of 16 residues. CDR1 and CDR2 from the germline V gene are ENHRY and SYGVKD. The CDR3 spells CAISATRTGGSYEQYF. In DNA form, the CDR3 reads TGTGCCATCAGTGCTACCCGGACAGGGGGCTCCTACGAGCAGTACTTC.

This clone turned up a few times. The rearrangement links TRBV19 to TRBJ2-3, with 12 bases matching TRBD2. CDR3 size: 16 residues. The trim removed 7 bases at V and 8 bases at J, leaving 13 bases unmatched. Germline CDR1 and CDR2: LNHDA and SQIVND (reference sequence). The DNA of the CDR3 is TGTGCCAGTACCACAAGACTAGCGGGAGAAGGTGGTACGCAGTATTTT. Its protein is CASTTRLAGEGGTQYF.

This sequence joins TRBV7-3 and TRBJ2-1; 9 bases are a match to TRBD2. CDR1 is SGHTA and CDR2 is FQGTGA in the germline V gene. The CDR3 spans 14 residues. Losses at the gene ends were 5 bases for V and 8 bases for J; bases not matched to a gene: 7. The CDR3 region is CASSNSGGVDEQFF. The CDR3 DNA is TGTGCCAGCAGCAATAGCGGGGGTGTGGATGAGCAGTTCTTC.

The CDR3 DNA sequence: TGTGCCAGCAGTGAATCATTAGGGGGCCAGCCCCAGCATTTT. Protein sequence: CASSESLGGQPQHF. The rearrangement links TRBV25-1 to TRBJ1-5, with 7 nucleotides matching TRBD1. Trimming took 1 base from V and 7 from J; bases not matched to a gene: 4. CDR1 and CDR2 from the germline V gene are MGHDK and SYGVNS. The length of the CDR3 is 14 residues.

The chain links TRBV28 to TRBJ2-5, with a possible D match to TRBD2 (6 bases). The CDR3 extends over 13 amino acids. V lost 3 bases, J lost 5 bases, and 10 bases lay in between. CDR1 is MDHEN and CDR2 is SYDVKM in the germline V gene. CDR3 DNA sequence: TGTGCCAGCAGTTTGGAGGGGCTGGAGACCCAGTACTTC. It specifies CASSLEGLETQYF.

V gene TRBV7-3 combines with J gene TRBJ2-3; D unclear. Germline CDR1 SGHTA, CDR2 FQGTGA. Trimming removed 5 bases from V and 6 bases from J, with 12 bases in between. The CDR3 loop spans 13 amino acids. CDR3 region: CASSPRSSDTQYF. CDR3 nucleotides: TGTGCCAGCAGCCCCCGATCCTCGGATACGCAGTATTTT. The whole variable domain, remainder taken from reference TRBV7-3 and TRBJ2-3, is GAGVSQTPSNKVTEKGKYVELRCDPISGHTALYWYRQSLGQGPEFLIYFQGTGAADDSGLPNDRFFAVRPEGSVSTLKIQRTERGDSAVYLCASSPRSSDTQYFGPGTRLTVL.

CDR3 sequence (DNA): TGCGCCAGCACCCCCTGGGCAGGACCTTTAGATACGCAGTATTTT. Translated: CASTPWAGPLDTQYF. The chain uses TRBV5-1 and TRBJ2-3; D unresolved. Trimming shortened V by 6 bases and J by 5 bases, and 19 bases separated the two germline ends. CDR3 length equals 15 residues. The germline V gene encodes CDR1 SGHRS and CDR2 YFSETQ.

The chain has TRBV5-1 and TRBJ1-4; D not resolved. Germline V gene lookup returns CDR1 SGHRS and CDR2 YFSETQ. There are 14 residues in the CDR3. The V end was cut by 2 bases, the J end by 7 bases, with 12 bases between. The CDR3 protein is CASSLGSEGEKLFF. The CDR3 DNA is TGCGCCAGCAGCTTAGGAAGCGAGGGTGAAAAACTGTTTTTT.

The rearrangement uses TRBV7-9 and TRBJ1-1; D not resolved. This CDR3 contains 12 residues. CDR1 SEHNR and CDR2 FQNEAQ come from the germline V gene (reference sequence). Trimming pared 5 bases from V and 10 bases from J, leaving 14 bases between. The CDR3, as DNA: TGTGCCAGCAGCCGTGAAGGTCGGGGAGCTTTCTTT. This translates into CASSREGRGAFF.

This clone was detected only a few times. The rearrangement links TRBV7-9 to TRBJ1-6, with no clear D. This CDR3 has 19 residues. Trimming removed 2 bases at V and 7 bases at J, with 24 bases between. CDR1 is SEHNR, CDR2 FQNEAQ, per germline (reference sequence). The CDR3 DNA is TGTGCCAGCAGCTTAATAGGAGGGAATGCGGAGTATTCGAATTCACCCCTCCACTTT. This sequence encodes CASSLIGGNAEYSNSPLHF.

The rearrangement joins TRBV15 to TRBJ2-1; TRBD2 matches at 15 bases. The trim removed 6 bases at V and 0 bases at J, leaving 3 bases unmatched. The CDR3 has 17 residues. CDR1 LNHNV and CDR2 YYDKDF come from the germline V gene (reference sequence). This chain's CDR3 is CATRGTSGGSSYNEQFF. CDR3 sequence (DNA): TGTGCCACCAGAGGGACTAGCGGGGGGAGCTCCTACAATGAGCAGTTCTTC.

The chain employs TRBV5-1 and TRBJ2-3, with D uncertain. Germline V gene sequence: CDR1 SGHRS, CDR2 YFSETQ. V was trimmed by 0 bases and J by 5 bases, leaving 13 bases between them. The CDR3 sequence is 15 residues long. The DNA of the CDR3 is TGCGCCAGCAGCTTGGCCGCTAGGTCGTTAGATACGCAGTATTTT. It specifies CASSLAARSLDTQYF.

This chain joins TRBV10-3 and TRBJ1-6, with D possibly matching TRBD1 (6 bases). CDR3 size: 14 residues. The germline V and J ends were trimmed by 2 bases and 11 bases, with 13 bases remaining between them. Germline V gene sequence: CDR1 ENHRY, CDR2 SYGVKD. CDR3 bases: TGTGCCATCAGTGAGCTACAGGGTGGGACACCCCTCCACTTT. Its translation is CAISELQGGTPLHF.

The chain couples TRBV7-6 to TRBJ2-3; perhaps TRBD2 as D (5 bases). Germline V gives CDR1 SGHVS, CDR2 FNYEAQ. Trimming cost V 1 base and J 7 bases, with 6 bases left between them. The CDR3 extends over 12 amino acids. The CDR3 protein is CASSLERHTQYF. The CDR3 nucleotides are TGTGCCAGCAGCTTAGAGCGGCATACGCAGTATTTT.

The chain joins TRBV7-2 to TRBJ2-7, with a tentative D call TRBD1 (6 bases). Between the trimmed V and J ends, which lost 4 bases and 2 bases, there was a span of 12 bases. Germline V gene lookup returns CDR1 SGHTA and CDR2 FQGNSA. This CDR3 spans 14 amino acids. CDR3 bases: TGTGCCAGCAGCTCTACGGGACAAGCCTACGAGCAGTACTTC. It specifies CASSSTGQAYEQYF.

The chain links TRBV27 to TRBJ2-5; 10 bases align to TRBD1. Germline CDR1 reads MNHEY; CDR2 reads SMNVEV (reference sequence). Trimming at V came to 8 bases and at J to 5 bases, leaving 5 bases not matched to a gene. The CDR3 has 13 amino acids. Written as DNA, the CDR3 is TGTGCCAGCGGCCGGGACAGGGGCGAGACCCAGTACTTC. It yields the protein CASGRDRGETQYF.

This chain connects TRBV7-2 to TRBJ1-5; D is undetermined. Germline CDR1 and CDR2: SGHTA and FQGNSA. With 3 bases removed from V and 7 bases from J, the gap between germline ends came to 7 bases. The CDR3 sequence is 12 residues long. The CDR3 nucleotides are TGTGCCAGCAGCTTGATGGACCAGCCCCAGCATTTT. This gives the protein CASSLMDQPQHF.

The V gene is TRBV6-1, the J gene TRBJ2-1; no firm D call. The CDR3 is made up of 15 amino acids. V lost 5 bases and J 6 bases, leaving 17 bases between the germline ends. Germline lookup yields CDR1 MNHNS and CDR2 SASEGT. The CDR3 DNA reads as TGTGCCAGCAGTCCCCACCATAGTGGCCGCAATGAGCAGTTCTTC. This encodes CASSPHHSGRNEQFF.